This entry describes one T cell receptor (beta chain). This table comes from immunoSEQ multiplex PCR, and its TCRdb copy is limited to in-frame clones, with some not included. In the table there are about 70,000 clones, more than 85% of which are singletons. The entry originates in a study of technical replicates of blood from a handful of donors. The CDR3 runs to 17 residues. V lost 3 bases to trimming and J lost 2 bases; unmatched junction nucleotides: 12. Germline CDR1 reads SGHTA; CDR2 reads FQGNSA. Sequences were obtained from PBMCs. The rearrangement links TRBV7-2 to TRBJ2-5; 7 bases line up with TRBD2. The TCR was taken from a human donor in good health. Some clones in this sample may be carry-over from other donors' samples. The CDR3 nucleotides are TGTGCCAGCAGCTTCCGCCGTCCCAAAGCGGGACAAGAGACCCAGTACTTC. Its protein is CASSFRRPKAGQETQYF.